These 7 T cell receptor beta chains originate from one sample sequenced in a study of long-term antiretroviral therapy in people with HIV. Assay version v3.0 of immunoSEQ was used, and it was run at survey level. Generated by immunoSEQ multiplex PCR, the TCRdb table keeps only in-frame clones and is missing some. Among 25,000 to 30,000 clones listed, about 90% were seen once. The sequencing used unsorted PBMCs, collected 1.8 years after starting antiretroviral therapy. These receptors were taken from a woman under 30 with HIV.

V usage is TRBV27 and J usage is TRBJ1-5; possible D gene TRBD1, 5 bases. V shed 6 bases and J shed 8 bases, with 17 bases lying between them. This CDR3 has 14 amino acids. Germline values: CDR1 MNHEY, CDR2 SMNVEV (reference sequence). This chain's CDR3 is CASSEGTAIKPQHF. For the CDR3, the DNA is TGTGCCAGCAGCGAGGGGACGGCTATCAAGCCCCAGCATTTT.

The chain has TRBV6-1 and TRBJ2-7; D unclear. CDR3 length: 15 amino acids. V was trimmed by 2 bases and J by 0 bases, leaving 11 bases between them. Germline CDR1 and CDR2: MNHNS and SASEGT. CDR3 coding DNA: TGTGCCAGCAGTGAAAGTTTGGCTTCCTCCTACGAGCAGTACTTC. Translating it yields CASSESLASSYEQYF.

J is TRBJ2-1 and V is TRBV7-2, with D unresolved. V shed 5 bases and J shed 9 bases, with 14 bases lying between them. There are 13 residues in the CDR3. Germline V gene lookup returns CDR1 SGHTA and CDR2 FQGNSA. This CDR3 reads CASSLNPGTEQFF. The CDR3 DNA sequence: TGTGCCAGCAGCCTAAATCCGGGCACTGAGCAGTTCTTC. The whole variable domain, remainder taken from reference TRBV7-2 and TRBJ2-1, is GAGVSQSPSNKVTEKGKDVELRCDPISGHTALYWYRQSLGQGLEFLIYFQGNSAPDKSGLPSDRFSAERTGGSVSTLTIQRTQQEDSAVYLCASSLNPGTEQFFGPGTRLTVL.

As DNA, the CDR3 is TGCGCCAGCAGCCAAGATGTGTCGACAGGCAAAAACATTCAGTACTTC. Translation gives CASSQDVSTGKNIQYF. The chain uses TRBV4-1 and TRBJ2-4; tentatively, D is TRBD1 (6 bases). There are 16 residues in the CDR3. Germline lookup yields CDR1 MGHRA and CDR2 YSYEKL. Trimming took 0 bases from V and 3 from J, leaving 12 bases between them.

In DNA form, the CDR3 reads TGTGCCAGCAGCCGTCGGGGGGATGAAGCTTTCTTT. This translates into CASSRRGDEAFF. The V and J genes are TRBV7-6 and TRBJ1-1; tentative D call: TRBD1 (5 bases). Trimming removed 5 bases from V and 7 bases from J, with 11 bases in between. The CDR3 is made up of 12 amino acids. The V gene's germline CDR1 is SGHVS and CDR2 FNYEAQ.

V and J are TRBV7-9 and TRBJ2-7; 8 positions match TRBD2. This CDR3 spans 14 amino acids. CDR1 and CDR2 from the germline V gene are SEHNR and FQNEAQ (reference sequence). The V segment lost 5 bases and the J segment 5 bases; nucleotides outside the gene matches: 8. The DNA of the CDR3 is TGTGCCAGCAGCCCCCCCGGGACTAGTAACGAGCAGTACTTC. Translation gives CASSPPGTSNEQYF.

The J gene is TRBJ2-3, the V gene TRBV10-1, with TRBD2 matching over 10 bases. Germline CDR1 WNHNN, CDR2 SYGVQD (reference sequence). V lost 6 bases, J lost 5 bases, and 8 bases stayed unmatched. This CDR3 spans 15 amino acids. CDR3 in amino acids: CASRKKREGVDTQYF. The CDR3 DNA sequence: TGCGCCAGCAGAAAAAAGCGGGAGGGCGTAGATACGCAGTATTTT.